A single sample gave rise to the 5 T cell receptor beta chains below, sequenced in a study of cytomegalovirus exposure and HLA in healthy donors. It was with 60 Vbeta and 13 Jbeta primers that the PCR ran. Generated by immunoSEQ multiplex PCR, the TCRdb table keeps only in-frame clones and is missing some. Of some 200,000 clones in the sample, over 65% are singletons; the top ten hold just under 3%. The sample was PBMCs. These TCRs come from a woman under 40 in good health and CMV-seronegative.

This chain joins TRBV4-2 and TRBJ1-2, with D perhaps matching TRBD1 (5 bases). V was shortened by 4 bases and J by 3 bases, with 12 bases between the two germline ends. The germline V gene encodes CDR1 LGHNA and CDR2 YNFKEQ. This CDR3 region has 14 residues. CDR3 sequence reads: CASSRQGLDYGYTF. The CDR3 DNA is TGTGCCAGCAGCCGCCAGGGACTCGACTATGGCTACACCTTC.

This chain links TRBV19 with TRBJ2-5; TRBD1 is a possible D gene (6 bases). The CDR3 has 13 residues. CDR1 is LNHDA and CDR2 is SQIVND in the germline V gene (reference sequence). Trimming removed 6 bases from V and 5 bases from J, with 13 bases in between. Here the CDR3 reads CASSPRGRETQYF. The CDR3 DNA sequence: TGTGCCAGTAGCCCCAGGGGTAGGGAGACCCAGTACTTC.

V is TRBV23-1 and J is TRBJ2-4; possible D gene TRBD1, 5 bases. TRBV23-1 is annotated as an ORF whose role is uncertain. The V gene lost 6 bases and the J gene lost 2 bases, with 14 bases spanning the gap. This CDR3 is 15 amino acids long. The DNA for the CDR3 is TGCGCCAGCAGGCCCCTCAGGGTGACCAAAAACATTCAGTACTTC. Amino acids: CASRPLRVTKNIQYF.

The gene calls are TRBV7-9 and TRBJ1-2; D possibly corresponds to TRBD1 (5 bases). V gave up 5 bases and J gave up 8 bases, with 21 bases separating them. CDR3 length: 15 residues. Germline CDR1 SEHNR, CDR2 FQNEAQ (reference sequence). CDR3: CASSQSGAHARGYTF. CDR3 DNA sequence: TGTGCCAGCAGCCAAAGCGGGGCTCATGCACGGGGCTACACCTTC.

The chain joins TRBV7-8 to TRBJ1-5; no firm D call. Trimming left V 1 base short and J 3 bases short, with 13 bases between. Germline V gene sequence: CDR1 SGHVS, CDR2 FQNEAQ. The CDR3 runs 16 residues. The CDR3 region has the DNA TGTGCCAGCAGCTTAGATAGGCAGCGGATCAATCAGCCCCAGCATTTT. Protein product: CASSLDRQRINQPQHF.